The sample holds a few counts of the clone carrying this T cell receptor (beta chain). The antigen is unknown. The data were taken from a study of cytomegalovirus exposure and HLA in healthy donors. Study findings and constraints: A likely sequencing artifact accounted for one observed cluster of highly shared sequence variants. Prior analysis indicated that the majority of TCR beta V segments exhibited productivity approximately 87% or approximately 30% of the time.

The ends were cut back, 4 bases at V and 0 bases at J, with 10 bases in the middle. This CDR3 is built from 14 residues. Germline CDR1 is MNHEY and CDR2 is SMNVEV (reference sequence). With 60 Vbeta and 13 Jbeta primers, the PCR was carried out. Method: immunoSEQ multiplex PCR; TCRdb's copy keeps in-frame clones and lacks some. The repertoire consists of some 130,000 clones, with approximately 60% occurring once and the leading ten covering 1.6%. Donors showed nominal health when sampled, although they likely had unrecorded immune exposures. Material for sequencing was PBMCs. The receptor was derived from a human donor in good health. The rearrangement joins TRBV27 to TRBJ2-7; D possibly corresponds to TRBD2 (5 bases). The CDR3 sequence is CASSSGGFSYEQYF. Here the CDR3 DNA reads TGTGCCAGCAGTTCAGGCGGGTTCTCCTACGAGCAGTACTTC.